The 14 T cell receptor beta chains listed next were all sequenced from one sample in a study of CD8 T cell repertoires and HIV-1 epitope variants. The method was immunoSEQ multiplex PCR; TCRdb's version includes in-frame clones alone and lacks a portion of them. The profile shows roughly 5,200 clones, just over 65% of them singletons. These TCRs' antigens remain unknown. Sample: cultured CD8+ T cells derived from PBMCs. These TCRs come from a male donor with HIV.

The rearrangement uses TRBV6-5 and TRBJ2-7; D is unresolved. The length of the CDR3 is 12 residues. Trimming left V 3 bases short and J 7 bases short, with 10 bases between. Per the germline V gene, CDR1 is MNHEY and CDR2 is SVGAGI. The CDR3 sequence: CASSYPPEEQYF. The CDR3 DNA reads as TGTGCCAGCAGTTATCCACCGGAGGAGCAGTACTTC.

This clone turned up a few times. The chain is built from TRBV19 and TRBJ1-2, with TRBD1 matching over 9 bases. J gave up 7 bases and V 11 bases, and 8 bases lay outside the gene matches. The CDR3 totals 12 residues. In germline, CDR1 is LNHDA, CDR2 SQIVND (reference sequence). The CDR3, as DNA: TGTGCCGTGCAGGGACAGGGTTTTGGCTACACCTTC. Its protein product is CAVQGQGFGYTF.

V is TRBV5-1 and J is TRBJ1-1, with 7 nucleotides matching TRBD1. Trimming removed 5 bases from V and 7 bases from J; junction bases left unmatched: 2. The CDR3 spans 11 residues. The germline V gene has CDR1 SGHRS and CDR2 YFSETQ. Here the CDR3 reads CASRDRVEAFF. The CDR3 DNA follows: TGCGCCAGCAGAGACAGGGTTGAAGCTTTCTTT.

This chain's CDR3 is CASSQDLGDRTSYEQYF. CDR3 coding DNA: TGCGCCAGCAGCCAAGATCTTGGGGACAGAACGTCCTACGAGCAGTACTTC. V gene TRBV4-3 combines with J gene TRBJ2-7; 7 bases line up with TRBD1. This CDR3 has 17 residues. The J segment lost 1 base and the V segment lost 0 bases, leaving 9 bases of the junction unmatched. Germline CDR1 is LGHNA and CDR2 is YSLEER.

This clone is a singleton in its sample. The chain uses TRBV19 and TRBJ2-7; possibly TRBD1 for D (5 bases). CDR1 is LNHDA and CDR2 is SQIVND in the germline V gene (reference sequence). This CDR3 is 14 amino acids long. V was shortened by 3 bases and J by 5 bases, with 14 bases between the two germline ends. This CDR3 reads CASSMRQQTHEQYF. The CDR3 region has the DNA TGTGCCAGTAGTATGCGACAGCAAACCCACGAGCAGTACTTC.

The chain uses TRBV4-2 and TRBJ1-4; D is unclear. CDR1 is LGHNA, CDR2 YNFKEQ, per germline. Trimming stripped 0 bases from V and 0 bases from J, with 11 bases between. This CDR3 has 17 amino acids. The CDR3 reads CASSQEPNIATNEKLFF. For the CDR3, the DNA is TGTGCCAGCAGCCAAGAGCCTAACATTGCAACTAATGAAAAACTGTTTTTT.

The chain has TRBV5-4 and TRBJ1-1; D is undetermined. There are 14 residues in the CDR3. Germline V gene sequence: CDR1 SGHNT, CDR2 YYREEE (reference sequence). Trimming cost V 0 bases and J 5 bases, with 11 bases left between them. The CDR3 loop is CASSLVSGGTEAFF. The CDR3 DNA is TGTGCCAGCAGCTTGGTTTCGGGCGGTACTGAAGCTTTCTTT. Combining the CDR3 with reference TRBV5-4 and TRBJ1-1 gives the whole variable domain ETGVTQSPTHLIKTRGQQVTLRCSSQSGHNTVSWYQQALGQGPQFIFQYYREEENGRGNFPPRFSGLQFPNYSSELNVNALELDDSALYLCASSLVSGGTEAFFGQGTRLTVV.

The V gene is TRBV30, the J gene TRBJ1-2, with TRBD1 matching over 7 bases. With 6 bases clipped from V and 2 bases from J, the junction kept 6 bases outside the gene matches. Per germline, CDR1 GTSNPN and CDR2 SVGIG (reference sequence). The CDR3 is made up of 13 amino acids. The CDR3 DNA reads TGTGCCTGCCACAGGGGAACCAACTATGGCTACACCTTC. It codes for CACHRGTNYGYTF.

This clone was counted a single time. The V call is TRBV30, the J call TRBJ2-2; 8 bases match TRBD1. This CDR3 has 16 amino acids. Germline values: CDR1 GTSNPN, CDR2 SVGIG (reference sequence). The V and J ends lost 3 bases and 7 bases, in that order; junction bases with no gene match: 13. The CDR3 sequence is CAWSRGRQGAFGELFF. CDR3 coding DNA: TGTGCCTGGAGCAGGGGAAGGCAGGGGGCTTTCGGGGAGCTGTTTTTT.

This clone has just one count. The V gene is TRBV5-1, the J gene TRBJ2-3; 7 nucleotides agree with TRBD2. CDR1 SGHRS and CDR2 YFSETQ come from the germline V gene. V lost 4 bases and J lost 4; bases outside the gene matches: 9. There are 15 residues in the CDR3. CDR3 DNA: TGCGCCAGCAGCGCCGGGACTACCGGTGCAGATACGCAGTATTTT. Translating it yields CASSAGTTGADTQYF. The full variable domain, in which reference TRBV5-1 and TRBJ2-3 provide the parts outside the CDR3, is KAGVTQTPRYLIKTRGQQVTLSCSPISGHRSVSWYQQTPGQGLQFLFEYFSETQRNKGNFPGRFSGRQFSNSRSEMNVSTLELGDSALYLCASSAGTTGADTQYFGPGTRLTVL.

J is TRBJ2-1 and V is TRBV7-3; TRBD2 matches at 10 bases. Germline-derived CDR1 and CDR2 are SGHTA and FQGTGA. The CDR3 spans 15 residues. Unmatched junction bases numbered 6, after V lost 6 bases and J lost 4 bases. The CDR3 protein is CASRPASGGYNEQFF. DNA of the CDR3: TGTGCCAGCAGACCGGCTAGCGGGGGTTACAATGAGCAGTTCTTC.

The chain combines TRBV28 with TRBJ1-5, with 8 bases identical to TRBD1. Germline CDR1 reads MDHEN; CDR2 reads SYDVKM. This CDR3 comprises 17 residues. The J segment lost 2 bases and the V segment lost 5 bases, leaving 11 bases of the junction unmatched. CDR3 coding DNA: TGTGCCAGCAGTCACCCACAGGGGGACGCAGGCAATCAGCCCCAGCATTTT. It encodes CASSHPQGDAGNQPQHF.

This clone is medium-sized by share. The chain joins TRBV29-1 to TRBJ2-1; TRBD1 matches at 8 bases. The CDR3 runs 14 residues. The germline CDR1 and CDR2 sequences are SQVTM and ANQGSEA. V gave up 3 bases and J gave up 4 bases; unmatched junction bases: 5. DNA of the CDR3: TGCAGCGTTGACCACTGGGACAGGTACAATGAGCAGTTCTTC. Protein: CSVDHWDRYNEQFF.

This clone was observed a handful of times. This chain joins TRBV19 and TRBJ2-3; D not resolved. The CDR3 contains 13 residues. Per germline, CDR1 LNHDA and CDR2 SQIVND (reference sequence). Trimming shortened V by 8 bases and J by 0 bases, and 9 bases separated the two germline ends. The CDR3 DNA reads as TGTGCCAGTTCTTCGTTTAGCACAGATACGCAGTATTTT. Translated, it gives CASSSFSTDTQYF. Supplemented by reference TRBV19 and TRBJ2-3, the full variable domain reads DGGITQSPKYLFRKEGQNVTLSCEQNLNHDAMYWYRQDPGQGLRLIYYSQIVNDFQKGDIAEGYSVSREKKESFPLTVTSAQKNPTAFYLCASSSFSTDTQYFGPGTRLTVL.